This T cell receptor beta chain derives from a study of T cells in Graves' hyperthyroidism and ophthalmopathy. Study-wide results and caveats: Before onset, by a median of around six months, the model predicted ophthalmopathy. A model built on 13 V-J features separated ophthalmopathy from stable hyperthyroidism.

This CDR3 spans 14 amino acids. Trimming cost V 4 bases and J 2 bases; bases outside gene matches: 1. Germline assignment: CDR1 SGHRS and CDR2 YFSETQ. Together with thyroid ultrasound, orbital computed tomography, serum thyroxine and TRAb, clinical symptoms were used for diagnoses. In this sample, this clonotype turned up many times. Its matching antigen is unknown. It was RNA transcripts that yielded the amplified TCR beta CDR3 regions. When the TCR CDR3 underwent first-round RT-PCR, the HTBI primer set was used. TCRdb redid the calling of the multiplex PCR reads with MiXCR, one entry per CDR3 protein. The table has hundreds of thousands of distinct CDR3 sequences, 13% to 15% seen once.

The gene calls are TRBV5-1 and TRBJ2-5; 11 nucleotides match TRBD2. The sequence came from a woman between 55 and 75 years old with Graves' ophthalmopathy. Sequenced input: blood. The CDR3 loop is CASSGLAGQETQYF. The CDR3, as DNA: TGCGCCAGCAGCGGACTAGCGGGTCAAGAGACCCAGTACTTC.